The next 2 T cell receptor beta chains were all read from a single sample in a study of Ad26.COV2.S vaccination and SARS-CoV-2 variants. Specified treatment: roughly 20 received Ad26.COV2.S at low or high dose, single or two shots; 5 received placebo; per-sample allocation not given. On day 63 after the first injection, vaccine and placebo recipients gave samples. The assay was immunoSEQ multiplex PCR, and TCRdb's table has in-frame clones only and misses some. The sample records roughly 420,000 clones, nearly 90% being singletons. The sample in question was peripheral blood, obtained in a trial of Ad26.COV2.S vaccine versus placebo. The receptors were gathered from a person aged 18-65 years who received the Ad26.COV2.S COVID-19 vaccine or a placebo.

The CDR3 loop reads CASSIGQGLIGSPLHF. For the CDR3, the DNA is TGTGCCAGTAGTATCGGACAGGGTTTGATTGGGTCACCCCTCCACTTT. The rearrangement uses TRBV19 and TRBJ1-6; TRBD1 agrees at 8 bases. J lost 10 bases, V lost 3 bases, and 11 bases had no gene match. This CDR3 is 16 amino acids long. In germline, CDR1 is LNHDA, CDR2 SQIVND (reference sequence).

The sample holds one count of this clone. J is TRBJ1-1 and V is TRBV7-2; D not resolved. CDR3 length equals 14 residues. V lost 5 bases, J lost 1 base, and 11 bases lay in between. Germline V gene data show CDR1 as SGHTA and CDR2 as FQGNSA. This chain's CDR3 is CASSGRVENTEAFF. The DNA for the CDR3 is TGTGCCAGCAGCGGCCGGGTGGAGAACACTGAAGCTTTCTTT. Full variable domain (outside the CDR3, taken from reference TRBV7-2 and TRBJ1-1): GAGVSQSPSNKVTEKGKDVELRCDPISGHTALYWYRQSLGQGLEFLIYFQGNSAPDKSGLPSDRFSAERTGGSVSTLTIQRTQQEDSAVYLCASSGRVENTEAFFGQGTRLTVV.